The 14 T cell receptor beta chains below come from one sample, sequenced in a study of memory CD4+ T cells and cytomegalovirus serostatus. The sort gate was single viable CD3+CD4+CD8-CD45RO+ cells for memory CD4+ T cells. Libraries were prepared by immunoSEQ multiplex PCR; TCRdb keeps only in-frame clonotypes and omits some of them. This table holds approximately 26,000 clones, around 80% found once. The sequencing sample was made of memory CD4+ T cells from blood. The receptors were gathered from an adult in good health and CMV-seronegative.

This sequence joins TRBV15 and TRBJ1-1; D is uncertain. The V and J ends lost 3 bases and 11 bases respectively, with 16 bases between them. The CDR3 consists of 13 residues. Germline-derived CDR1 and CDR2 are LNHNV and YYDKDF (reference sequence). CDR3: CATSSTTSPRAFF. In DNA form, the CDR3 reads TGTGCCACCAGCAGTACTACAAGCCCCCGCGCTTTCTTT.

This chain joins TRBV11-3 and TRBJ1-4; D gene uncertain. There are 15 residues in the CDR3. Germline loops: CDR1 SGHNT, CDR2 YENEEA. V was clipped by 6 bases and J by 0 bases, with 11 bases between them. This chain's CDR3 is CASSSGLATNEKLFF. DNA of the CDR3: TGTGCCAGCAGTAGTGGACTTGCAACTAATGAAAAACTGTTTTTT.

The CDR3 here is CASSQLLSTDTQYF. The CDR3 DNA follows: TGTGCCAGCAGTCAACTTCTAAGCACAGATACGCAGTATTTT. V is TRBV6-5 and J is TRBJ2-3, with D hard to call. Trimming left V 5 bases short and J 0 bases short, with 9 bases between. The V gene's germline CDR1 is MNHEY and CDR2 SVGAGI. The CDR3 is 14 residues long.

The CDR3 spells CASSQVSESGGAFESSYNEQFF. CDR3 bases: TGTGCCAGCAGCCAAGTATCGGAGAGCGGGGGAGCTTTTGAGAGCTCCTACAATGAGCAGTTCTTC. The V call is TRBV4-2, the J call TRBJ2-1; 8 nucleotides align to TRBD2. Germline CDR1 is LGHNA and CDR2 is YNFKEQ. CDR3 size: 22 residues. J gave up 0 bases and V 1 base, and 20 bases lay outside the gene matches.

V and J are TRBV6-5 and TRBJ1-1; 7 bases map to TRBD1. Germline-derived CDR1 and CDR2 are MNHEY and SVGAGI. The junction had 10 bases not matched to a gene; V was cut back by 4 bases and J by 5 bases. This CDR3 has 15 residues. CDR3 sequence (DNA): TGTGCCAGCAGTTCTTATCTACAGGGGCGGACTGAAGCTTTCTTT. Its translation: CASSSYLQGRTEAFF.

V gene TRBV15 combines with J gene TRBJ2-5; tentatively, D is TRBD1 (6 bases). The CDR3 runs 14 residues. Germline CDR1 is LNHNV and CDR2 is YYDKDF (reference sequence). The germline V and J ends were trimmed by 2 bases and 2 bases, with 9 bases remaining between them. The CDR3 here is CATSRRQVQETQYF. The DNA of the CDR3 is TGTGCCACCAGCAGAAGACAGGTGCAAGAGACCCAGTACTTC.

The genes are TRBV30 and TRBJ1-4; 9 positions agree with TRBD1. CDR1 GTSNPN and CDR2 SVGIG come from the germline V gene (reference sequence). Germline trimming cut 3 bases from V and 7 bases from J; bases unmatched to any gene: 6. The CDR3 contains 14 residues. This CDR3 reads CAWRNTGGSEKLFF. The CDR3 nucleotides read TGTGCCTGGAGAAATACAGGGGGCAGTGAAAAACTGTTTTTT.

The chain combines TRBV7-8 with TRBJ2-7; D is possibly TRBD2 (5 bases). The germline V gene has CDR1 SGHVS and CDR2 FQNEAQ. CDR3 size: 13 residues. V shed 6 bases and J shed 4 bases, with 13 bases lying between them. The DNA for the CDR3 is TGTGCCAGCAGTCCACCGGGGTCTTACGAGCAGTACTTC. Residues: CASSPPGSYEQYF.

The chain joins TRBV5-6 to TRBJ1-5, with D possibly TRBD1 on 5 matching bases. This CDR3 spans 15 amino acids. From germline, CDR1 is SGHDT and CDR2 YYEEEE. The V and J ends lost 4 bases and 4 bases respectively, with 15 bases between them. CDR3 sequence reads: CASSLGPAGNQPQHF. The DNA of the CDR3 is TGTGCCAGCAGCCTGGGACCCGCTGGGAATCAGCCCCAGCATTTT.

The genes are TRBV4-1 and TRBJ2-3; D not certain. The germline V and J ends were trimmed by 5 bases and 5 bases, with 17 bases remaining between them. This CDR3 comprises 15 residues. Germline CDR1 and CDR2: MGHRA and YSYEKL. The CDR3 sequence: CASSTTGAQVDTQYF. In DNA form, the CDR3 reads TGCGCCAGCAGCACGACTGGAGCGCAGGTAGATACGCAGTATTTT.

This clone appeared once. The chain combines TRBV5-1 with TRBJ2-2, with D possibly TRBD1 on 5 matching bases. Germline CDR1 SGHRS, CDR2 YFSETQ. This CDR3 contains 15 residues. The V and J ends lost 0 bases and 1 base respectively, with 7 bases between them. CDR3 protein: CASSLEGRNTGELFF. DNA for the CDR3: TGCGCCAGCAGCTTGGAGGGGCGGAACACCGGGGAGCTGTTTTTT.

For this clone: At one end, the junction sequence differs from germline, possibly due to a read error. The chain joins TRBV25-1 to TRBJ1-1, with no clear D. The CDR3 has 14 amino acids. Germline assignment: CDR1 MGHDK and CDR2 SYGVNS. CDR3: CASREYRSNSEAFF. CDR3 sequence (DNA): TGTGCCAGCAGAGAGTATCGGAGCAACAGTGAAGCTTTCTTT.

This clone turned up a few times. The CDR3 spells CASSLRPYEQYF. For the CDR3, the DNA is TGTGCCAGCAGCTTACGCCCCTACGAGCAGTACTTC. This chain joins TRBV11-2 and TRBJ2-7; D uncertain. V lost 2 bases and J 2 bases, leaving 4 bases between the germline ends. Germline assignment: CDR1 SGHAT and CDR2 FQNNGV. CDR3 length equals 12 residues.

This clone was found a few times. V is TRBV28 and J is TRBJ1-1, with D perhaps TRBD1 (6 bases). This CDR3 contains 14 residues. Trimming cost V 1 base and J 5 bases, with 11 bases left between them. Per the germline V gene, CDR1 is MDHEN and CDR2 is SYDVKM. The CDR3 DNA is TGTGCCAGCAGTTTATTGCCGGGGGCTACTGAAGCTTTCTTT. This translates into CASSLLPGATEAFF. The full variable domain, rest sourced from reference TRBV28 and TRBJ1-1, is DVKVTQSSRYLVKRTGEKVFLECVQDMDHENMFWYRQDPGLGLRLIYFSYDVKMKEKGDIPEGYSVSREKKERFSLILESASTNQTSMYLCASSLLPGATEAFFGQGTRLTVV.